This T cell receptor beta chain was obtained from a study of cytomegalovirus exposure and HLA in healthy donors. Whole-study context: Counted in an early data release were about 85 million unique TCRs from HLA-typed donors.

PCR involved 60 Vbeta and 13 Jbeta primers. Clones were read by immunoSEQ multiplex PCR, and TCRdb kept only the in-frame ones, dropping some. The sample holds under 300,000 clones, more than 55% seen once. In this sample, this clone turned up a few times. Its target is not known. This CDR3 region has 11 residues. Trimming cost V 7 bases and J 8 bases, with 14 bases left between them. Germline V gives CDR1 DFQATT, CDR2 SNEGSKA (reference sequence). General observations from the study: Usually a TCR sequence was rare, but some public TCRs were found in many donors. The authors enumerated over 150 TCR beta chains as linked to cytomegalovirus. For TCR beta chains, V- and J-gene trimming was later linked to a missense DCLRE1C variant.

V is TRBV20-1 and J is TRBJ1-2, with D unresolved. The origin of this receptor is a female donor in good health and CMV-seronegative. Source material: PBMCs. Written as DNA, the CDR3 is TGCAGTGAGAGGACTATGAAGGGCTACACCTTC. Its translation is CSERTMKGYTF.